A selection of T cell receptor beta chains follows, all from one sample in a study of CD8+ T cells in alopecia areata. Measured with immunoSEQ multiplex PCR; TCRdb has only the in-frame clones, and not every one. Among about 150,000 clones listed, about 60% were seen once. Sequencing was carried out using CD4+ T cells sorted from blood. The receptors here all came from a human donor in good health. The CDR3 runs from the conserved cysteine through the conserved F or W. Each record gives: D gene, V gene, J gene, clone size, CDR3 protein, CDR3 DNA. D genes are given only for firm matches. For some rows the clone size is stated as once, few or many, or as a class when expanded; others skip it.

-,TRBV6-5,TRBJ2-1,-,CASSYSAGATYNEQFF,TGTGCCAGCAGTTACTCGGCAGGAGCCACCTACAATGAGCAGTTCTTC
-,TRBV7-6,TRBJ1-5,-,CASSFRYSNQPQHF,TGTGCCAGCAGCTTCAGGTATAGCAATCAGCCCCAGCATTTT
TRBD2,TRBV14,TRBJ2-3,-,CASSPGGGLARGSTDTQYF,TGTGCCAGCAGCCCTGGTGGGGGACTAGCGAGGGGTTCCACAGATACGCAGTATTTT
TRBD2,TRBV11-2,TRBJ2-4,-,CASSPPSGAGGNIQYF,TGTGCCAGCAGCCCTCCCAGCGGGGCCGGGGGGAACATTCAGTACTTC
-,TRBV10-3,TRBJ1-2,-,CAISESGTGGYTF,TGTGCCATCAGTGAGTCGGGAACAGGGGGCTACACCTTC
TRBD2,TRBV4-1,TRBJ2-1,once,CASSRGGLAGSSYNEQFF,TGCGCCAGCAGCAGAGGGGGACTAGCGGGGAGCTCCTACAATGAGCAGTTCTTC
-,TRBV4-2,TRBJ1-1,-,CASSQAGQMNTEAFF,TGTGCCAGCAGCCAGGCCGGACAGATGAACACTGAAGCTTTCTTT
TRBD2,TRBV7-2,TRBJ2-1,few,CASSSTSGRTHEQFF,TGTGCCAGCAGCTCTACTAGCGGGAGGACCCATGAGCAGTTCTTC
-,TRBV15,TRBJ2-5,once,CATSREWETQYF,TGTGCCACCAGCAGAGAGTGGGAGACCCAGTACTTC
-,TRBV7-3,TRBJ1-1,few,CASSAGPRTNTEAFF,TGTGCCAGCAGCGCGGGGCCTCGTACAAACACTGAAGCTTTCTTT
TRBD2,TRBV5-1,TRBJ2-7,-,CASSLLASGYEQYF,TGCGCCAGCAGCTTACTAGCTAGCGGGTACGAGCAGTACTTC
-,TRBV29-1,TRBJ2-6,-,CSVAPVSGANVLTF,TGCAGCGTCGCACCTGTCTCTGGGGCCAACGTCCTGACTTTC
-,TRBV4-1,TRBJ1-1,few,CASSQGTLSSTEAFF,TGCGCCAGCAGCCAAGGGACCCTCTCTTCCACTGAAGCTTTCTTT
-,TRBV7-2,TRBJ2-7,few,CASSLEAGANYEQYF,TGTGCCAGCAGCTTAGAAGCTGGGGCCAACTACGAGCAGTACTTC
-,TRBV7-9,TRBJ2-5,few,CVYETRNQETQYF,TGTGTCTACGAGACGCGGAACCAAGAGACCCAGTACTTC
-,TRBV29-1,TRBJ1-1,few,CSVAGRGANTEAFF,TGCAGCGTTGCCGGCAGAGGGGCGAACACTGAAGCTTTCTTT
-,TRBV2,TRBJ2-7,-,CATSSLVYEQYF,TGTGCCACCTCAAGCCTGGTCTACGAGCAGTACTTC
-,TRBV4-1,TRBJ1-1,-,CASSQEVTGNTEAFF,TGCGCCAGCAGCCAAGAGGTGACGGGGAACACTGAAGCTTTCTTT
-,TRBV7-9,TRBJ2-1,once,CASSLTHPSYNEQFF,TGTGCCAGCAGCTTAACACATCCCTCCTACAATGAGCAGTTCTTC
-,TRBV29-1,TRBJ1-2,-,CSVRGPRDGYTF,TGCAGCGTTCGTGGGCCCCGAGATGGCTACACCTTC
TRBD1,TRBV20-1,TRBJ1-1,-,CSAREDRVSFF,TGCAGTGCTAGGGAGGACAGGGTCTCTTTCTTT
TRBD1,TRBV30,TRBJ1-1,-,CAWRDRGNTEAFF,TGTGCCTGGAGGGACAGGGGGAACACTGAAGCTTTCTTT
-,TRBV29-1,TRBJ2-5,-,CSVVERFGTQYF,TGCAGCGTTGTTGAGCGCTTCGGGACCCAGTACTTC
-,TRBV7-2,TRBJ2-5,-,CASSLAGGGETQYF,TGTGCCAGCAGCTTGGCCGGGGGAGGAGAGACCCAGTACTTC
-,TRBV9,TRBJ2-1,-,CASSVGITSKTSGNEQFF,TGTGCCAGCAGCGTAGGAATAACTAGTAAAACGTCGGGAAATGAGCAGTTCTTC
TRBD2,TRBV10-3,TRBJ2-3,few,CAISPPSGRAGEDTQYF,TGTGCCATCAGCCCCCCGAGCGGGAGGGCCGGGGAAGATACGCAGTATTTT
TRBD2,TRBV6-4,TRBJ2-1,-,CASSEEPGGIFNEQFF,TGTGCCAGCAGTGAGGAGCCCGGGGGGATCTTCAATGAGCAGTTCTTC
-,TRBV7-9,TRBJ2-6,-,CASWSFGANVLTF,TGTGCCAGCTGGAGTTTTGGGGCCAACGTCCTGACTTTC